This TCR beta chain was documented in a study of circulating CD8 cells and anti-PD-1 response in melanoma (dated by TCRdb to about 2020). Notes on the research overall: Nivolumab was given to patients intravenously at 3 mg/kg every 2 weeks. The melanoma cohort included approximately 13 patients, of whom seven received anti-PD-1 as first-line therapy and six had previously received targeted therapy or immunotherapy. Patients with complete or partial responses were classified as responders, and patients with stable or progressive disease (RECIST v1.1) were classified as non-responders. The TCR repertoire analysis was performed on roughly 11 melanoma patients, comprising 7 non-responders and 4 responders. In on-treatment samples, a biotinylated anti-human IgG4 antibody was used to detect PD-1.

This clonotype is assessed as medium-sized (0.01 to 0.1%). The target of this receptor is not known. Per-base qualities were not stored, and no clone one base away is much larger. Using a BD FACSAria II cell sorter, four subsets defined by PD-1 and/or TIGIT were sorted out of live CD3+CD8+TCRalphabeta+ cells. To characterize how relevant each subset is to anti-PD-1 therapy response, circulating CD8 T cells were sorted into four subsets based on PD-1 and TIGIT expression. For each sorted CD8 T-cell subset, both the TCR alpha and TCR beta chains were sequenced. Peripheral blood was collected at three points: before the first anti-PD-1 injection, after two injections and after four injections. PBMCs were isolated immediately by Ficoll gradient centrifugation. Until use, PBMCs were kept cryopreserved in liquid nitrogen in RPMI containing 20% FCS and roughly 9.5% DMSO. After thawing, PBMCs were stained with a viability dye plus antibodies against CD3, CD8alpha, TCRalphabeta, PD-1 and TIGIT. The RNeasy Kit was used to extract total RNA, and all samples came in with a RIN above 7.

TCRdb records NextSeq 500 as the sequencer. TCR libraries were prepared from around 15 ng of total RNA with the QIAseq Immune Repertoire RNA Library Kit, Human TCR Panel. TCR libraries were sequenced on an Illumina NextSeq with a Mid Output V2 kit, using asymmetric 261x41 paired-end reads. Every TCR library was diluted to 4 nM, then pooled, denatured and loaded at 0.85 to 1 pM. For the original study's pipeline: TCR FASTQ files were processed in the QIAGEN GeneGlobe Data Analysis Center, and downstream analysis was performed in R 3.5.2. To get clonality, Shannon entropy was normalized by the log of the number of unique productive sequences and the result was subtracted from one. For each subset, Fisher exact tests at 5% FDR were used to find TRA or TRB clonotypes whose abundance differed between baseline and M1. Clonotypes with differential abundance were classified as emerging, expanding, contracting or non-expanding/contracting. Morisita's overlap index was used to measure repertoire overlap between patients. TCRdb took the public reads, trimmed them with fastp at Q25, ran MiXCR for clone calling and kept in-frame beta chains. When rows share a CDR3 protein, they turn into one entry using the most common DNA and genes. TCRdb's processing, not the authors' own work, is the source of the V and J calls. Within this sample are a few hundred distinct CDR3 sequences, with around 4.4% of them counted one time only. The top ten constitute over 15% of the sample.

V is shortened by 4 bases, J by 7 bases, and the region joining them spans 23 bases. The germline V gene supplies CDR1 ENHRY and CDR2 SYGVKD. The cysteine opens and the phenylalanine closes a CDR3 of 17 amino acids. Just CDR3 DNA is preserved here, 51 bases in frame from base 1. The paper's findings and limits, for the study overall: Repertoires were found to be largely private between subsets, with under 7.5% of TRB clonotypes shared at M1, and the highest sharing was observed between DPOS and TIGIT. Because tumor material was not accessible, tumor reactivity was instead assessed by peptide assays on expanded sorted subsets. The cohort mixed treatment-naive and previously treated patients, which the authors noted could influence results. The DNEG repertoire had the highest diversity, the PD-1 and DPOS repertoires had similar and higher clonality, and the TIGIT repertoires had the lowest diversity. The published TCR repertoire comparisons used only baseline and M1 samples from a small cohort with few responders. Because material was limited, experiments were generally done without replicates.

The chain links TRBV10-3 with TRBJ2-1; the D gene is not confidently resolved. The sequence derives from a human donor with melanoma. The sample was CD8+ T cells from PBMCs, taken at baseline or after one month of anti-PD-1 therapy (not recorded which). The CDR3 amino acid sequence is: CAISGIGREWIWNEQFF. The DNA is TGTGCCATCAGTGGAATAGGTAGGGAATGGATTTGGAATGAGCAGTTCTTC.